The clone carrying this TCR beta chain turned up a few times. The source of the sample is a study of CD8+ T cells in alopecia areata. Sorted populations comprised CD4+ and CD8+ T cells obtained from PBMCs. The authors extracted RNA and reverse transcribed it into cDNA as the sequencing template. Using immunoSEQ multiplex PCR, the repertoire was profiled, and TCRdb retains in-frame clones only, with some absent. The table shows approximately 98,000 clones, with roughly 64% occurring only once. In germline, CDR1 is SGHDT, CDR2 YYEEEE. Trimming removed 4 bases at V and 1 base at J, with 11 bases between. This CDR3 contains 14 residues.

Sequenced material: CD8+ T cells sorted from blood. The chain recombines TRBV5-6 with TRBJ1-1; D not certain. The sequence was collected from a human donor in good health. This CDR3 is CASSTPGENTEAFF. The DNA of the CDR3 is TGTGCCAGCAGCACACCCGGGGAGAACACTGAAGCTTTCTTT.